The source of this T cell receptor (beta chain) is a study of T cells in Graves' hyperthyroidism and ophthalmopathy. Study-wide results and caveats: Peripheral blood also featured most of the thyroid clonotypes expanded above 0.001.

The investigators amplified TCR beta CDR3 regions from RNA transcripts. With the HTBI primer set, the TCR CDR3 went through a first round of RT-PCR. MiXCR, applied by TCRdb to the multiplex PCR reads, yields one record per CDR3 protein. The sample has some 400,000 distinct CDR3 sequences, approximately 15% seen once. Researchers defined stable Graves' hyperthyroidism as no ophthalmopathy progression within 18 months. Lactation, pregnancy, other autoimmune disease or uncontrolled infection excluded patients. This clonotype was recorded a few times. The antigen remains undetermined. Looked up from germline, CDR1 is SGHAT and CDR2 is FQNNGV. V was pared by 3 bases and J by 1 base, with 8 bases between. The CDR3 runs 14 residues.

The receptor comes from a woman aged 60-75 years with Graves' hyperthyroidism. Sequenced: blood. The rearrangement uses TRBV11-2 and TRBJ2-3; TRBD1 might be the D (5 bases). CDR3 region: CASSLQTGTDTQYF. In DNA form, the CDR3 reads TGTGCCAGCAGCTTGCAGACAGGCACAGATACGCAGTATTTT.